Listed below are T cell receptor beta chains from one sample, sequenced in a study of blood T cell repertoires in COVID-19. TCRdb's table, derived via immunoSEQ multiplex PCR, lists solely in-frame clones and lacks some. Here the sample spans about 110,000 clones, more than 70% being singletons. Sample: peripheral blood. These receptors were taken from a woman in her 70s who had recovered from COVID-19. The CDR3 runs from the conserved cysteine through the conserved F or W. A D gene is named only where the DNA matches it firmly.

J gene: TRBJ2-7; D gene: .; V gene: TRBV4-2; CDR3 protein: CASSQPGHLGEQYF
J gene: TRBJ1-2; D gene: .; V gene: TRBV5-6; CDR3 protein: CASSLTAYGYTF
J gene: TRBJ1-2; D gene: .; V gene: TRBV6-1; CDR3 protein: CASSERQYGYTF
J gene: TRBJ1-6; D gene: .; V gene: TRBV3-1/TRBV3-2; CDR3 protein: CASSQGQGYSPLHF
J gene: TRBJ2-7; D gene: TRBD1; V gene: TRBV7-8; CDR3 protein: CASSPDRGWEQYF
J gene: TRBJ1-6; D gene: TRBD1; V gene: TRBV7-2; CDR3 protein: CASSPRTPGQDSPLHF
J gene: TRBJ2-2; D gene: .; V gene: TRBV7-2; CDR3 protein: CASSLGGGHPGELFF
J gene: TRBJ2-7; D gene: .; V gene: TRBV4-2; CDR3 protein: CASSQVGTEGYEQYF
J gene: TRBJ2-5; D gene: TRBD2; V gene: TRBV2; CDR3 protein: CASSRIAGGETQYF
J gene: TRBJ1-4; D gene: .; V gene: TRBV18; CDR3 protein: CASATGWGEKLFF
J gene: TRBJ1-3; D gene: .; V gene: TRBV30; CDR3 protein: CAWTPAGNTIYF
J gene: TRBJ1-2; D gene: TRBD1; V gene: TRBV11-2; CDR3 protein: CASRSSGDSYGYTF
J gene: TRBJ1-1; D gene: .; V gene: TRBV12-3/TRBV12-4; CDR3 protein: CASSRQVTEAFF
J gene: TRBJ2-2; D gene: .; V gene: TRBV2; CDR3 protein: CASGWPGELFF
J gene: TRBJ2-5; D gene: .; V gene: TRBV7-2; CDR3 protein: CASSLEAAETQYF
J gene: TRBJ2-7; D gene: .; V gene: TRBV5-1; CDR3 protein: CASSLQGGYEQYF
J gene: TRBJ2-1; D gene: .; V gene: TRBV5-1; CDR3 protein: CASSADGTFMRNEQFF
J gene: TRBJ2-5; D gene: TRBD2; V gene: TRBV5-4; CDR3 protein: CASSFLAGGYQETQYF
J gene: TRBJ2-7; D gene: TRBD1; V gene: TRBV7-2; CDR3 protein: CASSLALGQGYEQYF
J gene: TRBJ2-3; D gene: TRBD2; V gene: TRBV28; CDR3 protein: CASAGTSGGYTQYF
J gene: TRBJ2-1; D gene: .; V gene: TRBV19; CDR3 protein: CASSIPFSFNEQFF
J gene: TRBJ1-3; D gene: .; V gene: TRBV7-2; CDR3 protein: CASSLDSSGNTIYF
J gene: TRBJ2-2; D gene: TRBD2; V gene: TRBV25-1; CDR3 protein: CASSEYMGLAGATGELFF
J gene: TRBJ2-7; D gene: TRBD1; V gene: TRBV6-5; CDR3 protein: CASRTGAYYEQYF
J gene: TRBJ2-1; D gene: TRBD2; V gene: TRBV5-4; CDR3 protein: CASSPERLAGGNEQFF
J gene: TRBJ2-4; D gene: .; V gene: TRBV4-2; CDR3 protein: CASSQGTITNIQYF
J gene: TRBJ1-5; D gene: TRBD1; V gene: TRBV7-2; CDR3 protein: CASSPRTGSRQPQHF
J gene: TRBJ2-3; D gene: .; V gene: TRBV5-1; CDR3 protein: CASNGGGPDTQYF
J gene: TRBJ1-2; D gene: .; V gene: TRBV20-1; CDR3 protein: CSVEYGYTF
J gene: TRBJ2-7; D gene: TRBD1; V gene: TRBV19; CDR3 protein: CASSIQGDEQYF
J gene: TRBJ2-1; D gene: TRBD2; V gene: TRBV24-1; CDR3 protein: CATSGLAGGEKVEQFF
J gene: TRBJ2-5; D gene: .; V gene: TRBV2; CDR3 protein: CASNRAGRETQYF
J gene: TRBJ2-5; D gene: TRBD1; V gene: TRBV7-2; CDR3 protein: CASKRTGQETQYF
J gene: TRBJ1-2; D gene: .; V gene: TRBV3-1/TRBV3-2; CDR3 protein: CASSLARQRPTRGYTF
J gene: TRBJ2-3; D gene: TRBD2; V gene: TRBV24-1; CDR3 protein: CATSALAGAGTTDTQYF
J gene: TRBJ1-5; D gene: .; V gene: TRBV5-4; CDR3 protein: CASSFGSNQPQHF
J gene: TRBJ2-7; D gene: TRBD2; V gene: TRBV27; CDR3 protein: CASAYVGGSSYEQYF
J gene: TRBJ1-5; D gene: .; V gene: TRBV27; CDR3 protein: CASRPDRRYSNQPQHF
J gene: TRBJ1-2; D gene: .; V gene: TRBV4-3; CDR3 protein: CASSRDRSNYGYTF
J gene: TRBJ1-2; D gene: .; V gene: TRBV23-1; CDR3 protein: CASSQKVQVEGHAASKYGYTF
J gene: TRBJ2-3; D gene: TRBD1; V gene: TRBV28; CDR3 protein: CATLPQPGQGTDTQYF
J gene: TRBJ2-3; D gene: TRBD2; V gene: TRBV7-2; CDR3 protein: CASSLRPRGVPDTQYF
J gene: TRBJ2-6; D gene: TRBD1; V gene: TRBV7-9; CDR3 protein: CASSRQGPGANVLTF
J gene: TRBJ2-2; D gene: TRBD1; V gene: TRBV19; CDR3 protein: CASRDRGFSGELFF
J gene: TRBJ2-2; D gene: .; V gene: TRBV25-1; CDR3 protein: CASSELGRGGTGELFF
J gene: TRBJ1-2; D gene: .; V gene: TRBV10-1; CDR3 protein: CAIPEPGGYTF
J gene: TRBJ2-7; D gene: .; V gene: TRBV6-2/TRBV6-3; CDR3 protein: CASSLAGGYEQYF
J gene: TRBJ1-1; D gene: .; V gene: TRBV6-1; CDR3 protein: CASSELPGEYTEAFF
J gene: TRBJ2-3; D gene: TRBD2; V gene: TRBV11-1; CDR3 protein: CASSLGLAGATDTQYF
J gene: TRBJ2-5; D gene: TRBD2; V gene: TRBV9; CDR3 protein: CASSVTGGETETQYF
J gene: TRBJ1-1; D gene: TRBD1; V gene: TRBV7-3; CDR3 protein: CASSPQAGGYTEAFF
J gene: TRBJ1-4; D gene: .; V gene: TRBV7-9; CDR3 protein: CASSSQSTNEKLFF
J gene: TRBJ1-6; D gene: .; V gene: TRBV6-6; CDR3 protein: CASSSPAAGSNSPLHF
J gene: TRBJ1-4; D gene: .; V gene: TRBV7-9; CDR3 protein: CASSPVGEEERKLFF
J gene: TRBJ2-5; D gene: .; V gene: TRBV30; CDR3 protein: CAWSRGGANPETQYF